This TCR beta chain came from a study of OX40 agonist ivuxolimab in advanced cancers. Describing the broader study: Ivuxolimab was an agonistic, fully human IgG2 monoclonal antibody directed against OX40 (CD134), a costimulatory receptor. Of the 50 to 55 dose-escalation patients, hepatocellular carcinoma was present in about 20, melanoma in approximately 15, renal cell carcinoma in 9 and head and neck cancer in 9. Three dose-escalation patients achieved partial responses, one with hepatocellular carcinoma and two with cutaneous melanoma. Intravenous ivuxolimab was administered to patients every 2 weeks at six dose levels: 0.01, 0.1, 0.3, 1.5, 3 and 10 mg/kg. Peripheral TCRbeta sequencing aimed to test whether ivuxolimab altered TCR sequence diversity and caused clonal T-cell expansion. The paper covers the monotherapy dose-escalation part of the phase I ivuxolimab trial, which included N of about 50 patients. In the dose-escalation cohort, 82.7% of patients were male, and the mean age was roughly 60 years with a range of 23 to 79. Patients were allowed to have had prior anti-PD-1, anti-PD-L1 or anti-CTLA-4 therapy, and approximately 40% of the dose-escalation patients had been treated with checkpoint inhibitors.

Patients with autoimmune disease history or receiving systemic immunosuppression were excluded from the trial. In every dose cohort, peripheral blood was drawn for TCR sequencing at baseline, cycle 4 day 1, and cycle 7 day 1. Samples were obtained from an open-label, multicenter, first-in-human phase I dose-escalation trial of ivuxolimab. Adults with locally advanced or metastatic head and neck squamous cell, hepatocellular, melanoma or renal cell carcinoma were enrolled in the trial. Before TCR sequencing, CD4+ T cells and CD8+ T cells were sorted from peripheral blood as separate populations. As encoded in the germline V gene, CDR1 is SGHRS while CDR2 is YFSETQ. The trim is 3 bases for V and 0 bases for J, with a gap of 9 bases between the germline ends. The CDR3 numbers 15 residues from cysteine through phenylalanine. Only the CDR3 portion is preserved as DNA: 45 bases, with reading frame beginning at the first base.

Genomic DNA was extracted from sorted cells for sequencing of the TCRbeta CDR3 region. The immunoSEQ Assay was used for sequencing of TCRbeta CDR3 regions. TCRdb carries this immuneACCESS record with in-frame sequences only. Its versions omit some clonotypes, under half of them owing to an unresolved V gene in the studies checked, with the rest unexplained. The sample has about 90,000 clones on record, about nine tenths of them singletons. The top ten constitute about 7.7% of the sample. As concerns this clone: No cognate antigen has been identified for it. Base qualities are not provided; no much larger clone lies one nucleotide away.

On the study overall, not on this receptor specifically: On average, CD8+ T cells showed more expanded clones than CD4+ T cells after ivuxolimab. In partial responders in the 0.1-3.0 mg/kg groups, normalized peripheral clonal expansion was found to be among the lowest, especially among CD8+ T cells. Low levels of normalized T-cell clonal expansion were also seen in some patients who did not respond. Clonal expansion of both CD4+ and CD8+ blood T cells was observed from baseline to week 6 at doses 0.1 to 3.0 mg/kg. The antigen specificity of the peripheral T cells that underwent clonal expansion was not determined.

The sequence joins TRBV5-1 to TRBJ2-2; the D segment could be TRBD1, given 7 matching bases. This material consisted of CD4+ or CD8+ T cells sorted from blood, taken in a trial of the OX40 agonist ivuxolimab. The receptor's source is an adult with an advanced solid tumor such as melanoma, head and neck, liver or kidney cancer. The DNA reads TGCGCCAGCAGCTCAGGGGGGCCGAACACCGGGGAGCTGTTTTTT. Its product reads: CASSSGGPNTGELFF.